These 25 T cell receptor beta chains were all obtained from the same sample, sequenced in a study of shared clonotypes between healthy human individuals. Some clones are missing from TCRdb's copy, which holds only in-frame ones; the method was immunoSEQ multiplex PCR. The table shows roughly 1,100,000 clones, with more than 60% occurring only once. Specimen: memory CD4+ T cells sorted from blood. Subset of the sample: CD45RA-negative fraction. These receptors originate from a man younger than 35 in good health.

This chain uses TRBV2 with TRBJ1-4; D gene unclear. The CDR3 loop spans 15 amino acids. The V and J ends lost 3 bases and 0 bases respectively, with 8 bases between them. CDR1 is SNHLY, CDR2 FYNNEI, per germline. This CDR3 is CASSEGRATNEKLFF. The DNA for the CDR3 is TGTGCCAGCAGTGAGGGCCGTGCAACTAATGAAAAACTGTTTTTT. Together with reference TRBV2 and TRBJ1-4, the CDR3 gives the full variable domain: EPEVTQTPSHQVTQMGQEVILRCVPISNHLYFYWYRQILGQKVEFLVSFYNNEISEKSEIFDDQFSVERPDGSNFTLKIRSTKLEDSAMYFCASSEGRATNEKLFFGSGTQLSVL.

This clone was detected a few times. The chain has TRBV4-2 and TRBJ2-3, with a tentative D call TRBD1 (5 bases). The CDR3 is 13 amino acids. V lost 0 bases and J lost 9, with 10 bases in between. Germline assignment: CDR1 LGHNA and CDR2 YNFKEQ. The CDR3 region is CASSQDRYRTQYF. DNA of the CDR3: TGTGCCAGCAGCCAAGATAGGTACAGGACGCAGTATTTT.

This clone was observed a few times. As DNA, the CDR3 is TGTGCCAGCAGGGGGGGGTCTGCTGAGCAGTTCTTC. It is translated as CASRGGSAEQFF. V is TRBV28 and J is TRBJ2-1, with 7 bases lining up with TRBD2. This CDR3 is built from 12 residues. Trimming removed 6 bases from V and 9 bases from J; junction bases left unmatched: 5. Germline CDR1 reads MDHEN; CDR2 reads SYDVKM.

J is TRBJ1-6 and V is TRBV19, with unresolved D. Germline assignment: CDR1 LNHDA and CDR2 SQIVND (reference sequence). CDR3 length: 18 residues. V dropped 3 bases and J dropped 4 bases, with 19 bases sitting between them. DNA for the CDR3: TGTGCCAGTAGTATTATGGTTGGGCTCCCGGGGTATAATTCACCCCTCCACTTT. Translation: CASSIMVGLPGYNSPLHF.

The chain combines TRBV15 with TRBJ2-1, with 8 bases matching TRBD2. The CDR3 is made up of 16 amino acids. Losses at the gene ends were 2 bases for V and 8 bases for J; bases not matched to a gene: 11. In germline, CDR1 is LNHNV, CDR2 YYDKDF (reference sequence). CDR3 bases: TGTGCCACCAGCAGACACAGCGGGGGAGGATATTATGAGCAGTTCTTC. The encoded protein is CATSRHSGGGYYEQFF.

This chain links TRBV5-1 with TRBJ2-1, with TRBD2 matching over 7 bases. V dropped 2 bases and J dropped 14; count of bases not matched to a gene: 7. The germline V gene has CDR1 SGHRS and CDR2 YFSETQ. CDR3 length: 12 residues. CDR3 sequence reads: CASSFGSAGEFF. The CDR3, as DNA: TGCGCCAGCAGCTTTGGGTCGGCGGGAGAGTTCTTC.

The CDR3 nucleotides read TGCGCCAGCAGCCAAGATTCCAGCTCCTATAATTCACCCCTCCACTTT. Amino acid sequence: CASSQDSSSYNSPLHF. The V and J genes are TRBV4-1 and TRBJ1-6; D is ambiguous. V dropped 0 bases and J dropped 0 bases, with 6 bases sitting between them. CDR1 and CDR2 (germline): MGHRA, YSYEKL. CDR3 length: 16 amino acids.

The rearrangement links TRBV7-9 to TRBJ2-7; D ambiguous. CDR3 length: 13 amino acids. CDR1 and CDR2 from the germline V gene are SEHNR and FQNEAQ (reference sequence). With 5 bases removed from V and 2 bases from J, the gap between germline ends came to 10 bases. The CDR3 DNA reads as TGTGCCAGCAGCCTTGGGGTAGCCTACGAGCAGTACTTC. Translating it yields CASSLGVAYEQYF.

The chain recombines TRBV7-2 with TRBJ2-2; tentative D call: TRBD1 (6 bases). V was clipped by 4 bases and J by 3 bases, with 9 bases between them. The CDR3 spans 14 residues. Germline loops: CDR1 SGHTA, CDR2 FQGNSA. The CDR3 spells CASSYRVDTGELFF. DNA of the CDR3: TGTGCCAGCAGCTACAGGGTTGACACCGGGGAGCTGTTTTTT.

In its sample, this clone was seen a few times. The chain joins TRBV10-2 to TRBJ1-5; 8 nucleotides agree with TRBD1. Trimming removed 7 bases from V and 4 bases from J; junction bases left unmatched: 3. This CDR3 comprises 13 residues. In germline, CDR1 is WSHSY, CDR2 SAAADI. CDR3 in amino acids: CASTRDRNQPQHF. DNA for the CDR3: TGCGCCAGCACCAGGGACAGGAATCAGCCCCAGCATTTT.

The chain carries TRBV4-3 and TRBJ2-2; TRBD2 aligns across 9 bases. The CDR3 extends over 17 amino acids. The germline V gene has CDR1 LGHNA and CDR2 YSLEER. V was pared by 2 bases and J by 4 bases, with 8 bases of the junction left unmatched. CDR3 sequence (DNA): TGCGCCAGCAGCCAACAAGTAGCGGGAGCTAGCACCGGGGAGCTGTTTTTT. It codes for CASSQQVAGASTGELFF.

This CDR3 is CASSGTGKDYTF. CDR3 DNA: TGCGCCAGCAGCGGGACAGGGAAGGACTACACCTTC. V usage is TRBV5-1 and J usage is TRBJ1-2, with 9 bases fitting TRBD1. V dropped 4 bases and J dropped 10; count of bases not matched to a gene: 5. CDR3 length: 12 residues. From germline, CDR1 is SGHRS and CDR2 YFSETQ. The variable domain in full, completed from reference TRBV5-1 and TRBJ1-2, reads KAGVTQTPRYLIKTRGQQVTLSCSPISGHRSVSWYQQTPGQGLQFLFEYFSETQRNKGNFPGRFSGRQFSNSRSEMNVSTLELGDSALYLCASSGTGKDYTFGSGTRLTVV.

V gene TRBV5-4 combines with J gene TRBJ2-7; D is tentatively TRBD1 or TRBD2 (6 bases each). Trimming removed 4 bases from V and 4 bases from J, with 18 bases in between. Germline-derived CDR1 and CDR2 are SGHNT and YYREEE (reference sequence). This CDR3 is 15 amino acids long. CDR3 sequence: CASSPGVGGQYEQYF. CDR3 in DNA: TGTGCCAGCAGCCCAGGGGTAGGAGGGCAATACGAGCAGTACTTC.

The V call is TRBV7-9, the J call TRBJ2-5, with 9 bases aligning to TRBD1. V lost 3 bases to trimming and J lost 1 base; unmatched junction nucleotides: 3. Germline CDR1 reads SEHNR; CDR2 reads FQNEAQ (reference sequence). The CDR3 runs to 15 residues. For the CDR3, the DNA is TGTGCCAGCAGCTTGGGGGGACAGGGCCAAGAGACCCAGTACTTC. This translates into CASSLGGQGQETQYF. The full variable domain, completed using reference TRBV7-9 and TRBJ2-5, is DTGVSQNPRHKITKRGQNVTFRCDPISEHNRLYWYRQTLGQGPEFLTYFQNEAQLEKSRLLSDRFSAERPKGSFSTLEIQRTEQGDSAMYLCASSLGGQGQETQYFGPGTRLLVL.

The chain has TRBV30 and TRBJ1-2; D not resolved. The CDR3 contains 14 residues. The V and J ends lost 1 base and 8 bases respectively, with 17 bases between them. Germline assignment: CDR1 GTSNPN and CDR2 SVGIG (reference sequence). The CDR3 spells CAWSEGVRVGGYTF. CDR3 DNA: TGTGCCTGGAGTGAGGGTGTGAGGGTGGGAGGCTACACCTTC.

This clone appeared a single time. J is TRBJ1-2 and V is TRBV4-1, with TRBD1 identical over 9 bases. The CDR3 is made up of 16 amino acids. V was clipped by 1 base and J by 6 bases; unmatched bases: 9. CDR1 MGHRA and CDR2 YSYEKL come from the germline V gene. The CDR3 DNA sequence: TGCGCCAGCAGCCAAGTACCAACAGGGGGCCAAAATGGCTACACCTTC. Residues: CASSQVPTGGQNGYTF.

V gene TRBV18 combines with J gene TRBJ1-5; D ambiguous. Germline V gene data show CDR1 as KGHSH and CDR2 as LQKENI. The CDR3 extends over 15 amino acids. V shed 3 bases and J shed 1 base, with 10 bases lying between them. The CDR3 sequence is CASSPYAGSNQPQHF. CDR3 DNA sequence: TGTGCCAGCTCACCGTACGCCGGGAGCAATCAGCCCCAGCATTTT. The whole variable domain, filled in from reference TRBV18 and TRBJ1-5, reads NAGVMQNPRHLVRRRGQEARLRCSPMKGHSHVYWYRQLPEEGLKFMVYLQKENIIDESGMPKERFSAEFPKEGPSILRIQQVVRGDSAAYFCASSPYAGSNQPQHFGDGTRLSIL.

Note on this clone: Just one base apart from a much larger clone, this may be a read error. The chain combines TRBV5-1 with TRBJ2-3, with 8 bases matching TRBD2. Trimming at V came to 0 bases and at J to 2 bases, leaving 2 bases not matched to a gene. CDR1 is SGHRS, CDR2 YFSETQ, per germline. This CDR3 region has 15 residues. The CDR3 protein is CASSLVAGNTDTQYF. The CDR3 coding sequence is TGCGCCAGCAGCTTGGTAGCGGGAAACACAGATACGCAGTATTTT.

The chain uses TRBV11-2 and TRBJ2-7; 7 bases are shared with TRBD2. The CDR3 spans 15 residues. Germline V gene data show CDR1 as SGHAT and CDR2 as FQNNGV. After removal of 5 bases from V and 3 bases from J, the junction contained 10 bases not matched to a gene. The CDR3 region is CASSRGEGLFYEQYF. Here the CDR3 DNA reads TGTGCCAGCAGCAGAGGGGAGGGCCTCTTCTACGAGCAGTACTTC.

This clone came up once. The V and J genes are TRBV28 and TRBJ2-4; 7 bases line up with TRBD1. The CDR3 is made up of 17 amino acids. Germline CDR1 reads MDHEN; CDR2 reads SYDVKM. Trimming took 7 bases from V and 0 from J; bases not matched to a gene: 12. The CDR3 bases are TGTGCCAGCAAGGCAGGGGGAGCCCTTGTAGCCAAAAACATTCAGTACTTC. Its translation: CASKAGGALVAKNIQYF.

This chain connects TRBV10-3 to TRBJ2-2; 8 nucleotides align to TRBD1. J gave up 5 bases and V 6 bases, and 14 bases lay outside the gene matches. Germline V gives CDR1 ENHRY, CDR2 SYGVKD. This CDR3 spans 17 amino acids. In DNA form, the CDR3 reads TGTGCCATCAGCCCCCCAGGGTGGCAGGGGGCAACCGGGGAGCTGTTTTTT. Translation gives CAISPPGWQGATGELFF.

With respect to this clone: Other DNA sequences from this sample encode an identical CDR3 as well. The chain joins TRBV7-2 to TRBJ1-1; D uncertain. The V gene lost 5 bases and the J gene lost 1 base, with 8 bases spanning the gap. CDR1 is SGHTA and CDR2 is FQGNSA in the germline V gene. The CDR3 runs 13 residues. This CDR3 reads CASSLTPNTEAFF. In nucleotides, the CDR3 is TGTGCCAGCAGCCTGACACCGAACACTGAAGCTTTCTTT.

The genes are TRBV5-4 and TRBJ2-1; 12 bases agree with TRBD2. CDR3 size: 14 residues. The germline V gene has CDR1 SGHNT and CDR2 YYREEE (reference sequence). After removal of 4 bases from V and 10 bases from J, the junction contained 6 bases not matched to a gene. The CDR3 region is CASSQGTSGWEQFF. In DNA form, the CDR3 reads TGTGCCAGCAGCCAGGGGACTAGCGGGTGGGAGCAGTTCTTC. Filled out from reference TRBV5-4 and TRBJ2-1, the complete variable domain reads ETGVTQSPTHLIKTRGQQVTLRCSSQSGHNTVSWYQQALGQGPQFIFQYYREEENGRGNFPPRFSGLQFPNYSSELNVNALELDDSALYLCASSQGTSGWEQFFGPGTRLTVL.

The CDR3, as DNA: TGTGCCAGTAGTCGGGACAGCCGGAGCTCCTATAATTCACCCCTCCACTTT. As protein: CASSRDSRSSYNSPLHF. J is TRBJ1-6 and V is TRBV19; 7 nucleotides line up with TRBD1. The CDR3 length is 17 residues. The ends lost 5 bases at V and 0 bases at J; junction bases unmatched: 7. The germline V gene has CDR1 LNHDA and CDR2 SQIVND (reference sequence).

V is TRBV6-6 and J is TRBJ1-2; TRBD1 matches at 7 bases. Germline assignment: CDR1 MNHNY and CDR2 SVGAGI (reference sequence). This CDR3 is 13 amino acids long. J lost 4 bases, V lost 7 bases, and 6 bases had no gene match. The CDR3 DNA sequence: TGTGCCAGCACCCAGGACAGGATCTATGGCTACACCTTC. This sequence encodes CASTQDRIYGYTF.